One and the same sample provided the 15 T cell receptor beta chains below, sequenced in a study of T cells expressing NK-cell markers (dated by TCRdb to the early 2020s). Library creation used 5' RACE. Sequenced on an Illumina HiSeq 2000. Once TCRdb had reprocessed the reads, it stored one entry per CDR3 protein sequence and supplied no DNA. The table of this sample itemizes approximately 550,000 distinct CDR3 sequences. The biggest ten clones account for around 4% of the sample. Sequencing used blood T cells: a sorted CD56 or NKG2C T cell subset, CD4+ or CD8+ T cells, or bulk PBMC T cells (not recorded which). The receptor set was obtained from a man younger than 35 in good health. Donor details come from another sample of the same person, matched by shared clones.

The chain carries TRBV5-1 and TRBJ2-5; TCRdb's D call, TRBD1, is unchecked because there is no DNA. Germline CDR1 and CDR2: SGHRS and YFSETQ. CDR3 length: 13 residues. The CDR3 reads CASSLGGGETQYF.

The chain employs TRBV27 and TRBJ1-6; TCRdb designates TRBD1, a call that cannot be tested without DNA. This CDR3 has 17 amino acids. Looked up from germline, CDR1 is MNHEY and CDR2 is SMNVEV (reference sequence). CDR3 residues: CASSVPSGARSGSPLHF.

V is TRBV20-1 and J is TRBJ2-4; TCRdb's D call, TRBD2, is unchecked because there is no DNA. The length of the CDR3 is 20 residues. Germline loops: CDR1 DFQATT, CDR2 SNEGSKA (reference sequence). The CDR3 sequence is CSARPPPGLVGGITKNIQYF.

CDR3 protein: CASTELSARNEQFF. V and J are TRBV6-1 and TRBJ2-1; TCRdb reports TRBD1, a call that lacks DNA to check it against. This CDR3 region has 14 residues. The germline CDR1 and CDR2 sequences are MNHNS and SASEGT.

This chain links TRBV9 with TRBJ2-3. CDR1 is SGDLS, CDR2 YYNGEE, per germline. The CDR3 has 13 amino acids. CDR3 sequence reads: CASSVLGGDTQYF.

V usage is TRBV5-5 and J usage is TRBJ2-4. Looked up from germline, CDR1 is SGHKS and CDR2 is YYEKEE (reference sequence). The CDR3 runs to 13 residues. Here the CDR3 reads CASTDLRGNIQYF.

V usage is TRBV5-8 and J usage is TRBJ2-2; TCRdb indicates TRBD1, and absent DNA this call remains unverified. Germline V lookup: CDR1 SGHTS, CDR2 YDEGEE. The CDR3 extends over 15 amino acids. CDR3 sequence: CASSLAVPDTGELFF.

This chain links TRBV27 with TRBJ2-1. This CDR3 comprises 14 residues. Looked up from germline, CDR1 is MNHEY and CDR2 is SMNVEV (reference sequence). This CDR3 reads CASSFKGSYNEQFF.

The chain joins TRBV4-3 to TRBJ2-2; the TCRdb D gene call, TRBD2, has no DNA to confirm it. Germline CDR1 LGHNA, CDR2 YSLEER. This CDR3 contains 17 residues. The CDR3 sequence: CASSQDKLAGGVGELFF.

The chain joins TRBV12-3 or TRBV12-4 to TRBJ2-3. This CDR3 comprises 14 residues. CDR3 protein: CASSFGIPTDTQYF.

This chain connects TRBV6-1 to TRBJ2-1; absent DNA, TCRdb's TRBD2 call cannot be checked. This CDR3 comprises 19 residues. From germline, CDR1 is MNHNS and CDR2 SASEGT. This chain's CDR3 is CASRPGLAGGPRSYNEQFF.

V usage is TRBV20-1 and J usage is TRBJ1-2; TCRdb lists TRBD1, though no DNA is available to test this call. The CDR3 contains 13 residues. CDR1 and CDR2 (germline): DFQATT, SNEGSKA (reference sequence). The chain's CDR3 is CSSYTGTGVHYTF.

The CDR3 loop reads CASSSLTSLVSYNEQFF. The chain employs TRBV6-5 and TRBJ2-1. From germline, CDR1 is MNHEY and CDR2 SVGAGI. This CDR3 contains 17 residues.

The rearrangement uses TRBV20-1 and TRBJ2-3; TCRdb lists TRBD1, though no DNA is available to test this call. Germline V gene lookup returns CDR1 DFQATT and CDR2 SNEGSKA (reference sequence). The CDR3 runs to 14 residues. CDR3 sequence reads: CSASRGGGPDTQYF.

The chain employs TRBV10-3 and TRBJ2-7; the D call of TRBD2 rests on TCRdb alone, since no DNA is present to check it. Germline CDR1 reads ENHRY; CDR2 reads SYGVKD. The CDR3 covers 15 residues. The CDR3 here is CAIKASGISSYEQYF.